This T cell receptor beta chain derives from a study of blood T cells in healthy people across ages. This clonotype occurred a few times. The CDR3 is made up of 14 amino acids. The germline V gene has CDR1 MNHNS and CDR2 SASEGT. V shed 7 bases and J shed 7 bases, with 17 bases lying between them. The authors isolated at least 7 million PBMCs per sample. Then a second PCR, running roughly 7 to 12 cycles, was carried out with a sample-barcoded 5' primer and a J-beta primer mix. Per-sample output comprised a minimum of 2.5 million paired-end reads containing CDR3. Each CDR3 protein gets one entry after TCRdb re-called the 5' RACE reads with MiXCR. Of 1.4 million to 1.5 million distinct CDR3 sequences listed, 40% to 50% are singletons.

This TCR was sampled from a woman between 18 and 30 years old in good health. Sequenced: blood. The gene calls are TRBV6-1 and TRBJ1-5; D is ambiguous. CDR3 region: CASKLDATLQPQHF. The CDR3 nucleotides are TGTGCCAGCAAGTTGGACGCAACCCTACAGCCCCAGCATTTT.